These T cell receptor beta chains were read from a single sample in a study of blood T cell repertoires in COVID-19. The method was immunoSEQ multiplex PCR; TCRdb's version includes in-frame clones alone and lacks a portion of them. Seen here are roughly 480,000 clones, 75% to 90% observed once, and the top ten hold 0.7% to 1%. Sequenced material: peripheral blood. The source of these receptors is a man aged 18 to 30 with COVID-19, enrolled during active disease. Both conserved end residues are part of each CDR3. A D gene is named only where the DNA matches it firmly. Clone size is not always given. Where it is, it says once, few, many or a class for expanded clones.

j_call v_call clone_size d_call cdr3_nt cdr3_aa
TRBJ2-3 TRBV30 . . TGTGCCTGGAGTAACAGGTTCACAGATACGCAGTATTTT CAWSNRFTDTQYF
TRBJ2-5 TRBV29-1 . . TGCAGCGCTTGCCGCTGGACAGAGCAAGAGATCCAGTACTTC CSACRWTEQEIQYF
TRBJ2-5 TRBV7-6 once . TGTGCCAGCAGCAAACAAAGCCAAGAGACCCAGTACTTC CASSKQSQETQYF
TRBJ2-7 TRBV5-4 few TRBD1 TGTGCCAGCAGCTCCCGGGACAGCTCCTACGAGCAGTACTTC CASSSRDSSYEQYF
TRBJ2-6 TRBV19 . . TGTGCCAGTAGTATAGATTTGGCCTCTGGGGCCAACGTCCTGACTTTC CASSIDLASGANVLTF
TRBJ2-7 TRBV10-1 . . TGCGCCAGCAGTCCTAGTGGCATACTGGAGCAGTACTTC CASSPSGILEQYF
TRBJ2-7 TRBV5-5 . TRBD1 TGTGCCAGCAGCTCGCTTACAGGGGACGAGCAGTACTTC CASSSLTGDEQYF
TRBJ2-1 TRBV4-2 . TRBD2 TGTGCCAGCAGCCAAGCTGCCCTAGCGGGGTACAATGAGCAGTTCTTC CASSQAALAGYNEQFF
TRBJ1-3 TRBV5-1 . . TGCGCCAGCAGCCTAGGGGGTTTCAAGATGACTGGAAACACCATATATTTT CASSLGGFKMTGNTIYF
TRBJ2-5 TRBV5-6 . TRBD2 TGTGCCAGCAGCGTGCGGACTAGCGGGGGAGAGACCCAGTACTTC CASSVRTSGGETQYF
TRBJ2-7 TRBV11-2 . . TGTGCCAGCAGCATGGCAGGGGGGTACGAGCAGTACTTC CASSMAGGYEQYF
TRBJ1-1 TRBV6-1 . . TGTGCCAGCAGTGAAGTTGGGGGAGGCTCTGAAGCTTTCTTT CASSEVGGGSEAFF
TRBJ2-7 TRBV7-8 . . TGTGCCAGCAGCGAGGGACTTCAGCAGTACTTC CASSEGLQQYF
TRBJ1-2 TRBV6-6 . . TGTGCCAGCTCGCCCACAGCAGGGGACCTGAACTATGGCTACACCTTC CASSPTAGDLNYGYTF
TRBJ1-4 TRBV10-3 few TRBD1 TGTGCCATCAGTCCGGGACAGGGGGATGAAAAACTGTTTTTT CAISPGQGDEKLFF
TRBJ2-7 TRBV6-5 . TRBD1 TGTGCCAGCAGGCCGAGGGGGCTGAACGAGCAGTACTTC CASRPRGLNEQYF
TRBJ2-3 TRBV30 . . TGTGCCTGGAGACTCCTCCGGGGCACAGATACGCAGTATTTT CAWRLLRGTDTQYF
TRBJ2-1 TRBV12-2 . . TGTGCAAGTCGCGTCCCCCAGCGGGAGAAAGGTGAGCAGTTCTTC CASRVPQREKGEQFF
TRBJ2-2 TRBV4-1 . . TGCGCCAGCAGCCAAGACGAATGGGGGGGCGATTCCCCCGGGGAGCTGTTTTTT CASSQDEWGGDSPGELFF
TRBJ2-3 TRBV7-8 . TRBD2 TGTGCCAGCAGCAGGCAACCGGGACTAGCGGGCGGCACAGATACGCAGTATTTT CASSRQPGLAGGTDTQYF
TRBJ2-5 TRBV5-1 . TRBD2 TGCGCCAGCAAGGCGGGGGGTAACCAAGAGACCCAGTACTTC CASKAGGNQETQYF
TRBJ2-3 TRBV11-2 . TRBD2 TGTGCCAGCAGCCGCGGGGGGCCGGGAGATACGCAGTATTTT CASSRGGPGDTQYF